This entry lists 6 T cell receptor beta chains sequenced from one sample in a study of blood T cell repertoires in COVID-19. Profiling relied on immunoSEQ multiplex PCR, and the TCRdb table lists in-frame clones only, not all of them. The data show under 350,000 clones, with over 75% seen just once and about 6.8% held by the top ten. The sample taken for sequencing was peripheral blood. Source of these receptors: a woman in her twenties or thirties with COVID-19, enrolled during active disease.

The J gene is TRBJ1-1, the V gene TRBV7-2; D unclear. Germline CDR1 and CDR2: SGHTA and FQGNSA. Deletions cut 5 bases from V and 4 bases from J, with 17 bases between. The CDR3 is 15 amino acids. The CDR3, as DNA: TGTGCCAGCAGCCTCACTCGCGGACGGGGCACTGAAGCTTTCTTT. It is translated as CASSLTRGRGTEAFF. Complete variable domain (other parts from reference TRBV7-2 and TRBJ1-1): GAGVSQSPSNKVTEKGKDVELRCDPISGHTALYWYRQSLGQGLEFLIYFQGNSAPDKSGLPSDRFSAERTGGSVSTLTIQRTQQEDSAVYLCASSLTRGRGTEAFFGQGTRLTVV.

The V and J genes are TRBV5-1 and TRBJ2-2, with a tentative D call TRBD1 (6 bases). From germline, CDR1 is SGHRS and CDR2 YFSETQ. Trimming removed 4 bases from V and 4 bases from J, with 11 bases in between. The length of the CDR3 is 14 residues. The CDR3 protein is CASSRRTATGELFF. CDR3 nucleotides: TGCGCCAGCAGCCGCCGGACAGCCACCGGGGAGCTGTTTTTT.

This clone was counted a single time. The chain carries TRBV7-9 and TRBJ2-2, with TRBD1 matching over 10 bases. The CDR3 spans 17 residues. From germline, CDR1 is SEHNR and CDR2 FQNEAQ (reference sequence). The J segment lost 6 bases and the V segment lost 2 bases, leaving 9 bases of the junction unmatched. This chain's CDR3 is CASSLPAGQGRAGELFF. CDR3 DNA: TGTGCCAGCAGCTTACCAGCGGGACAGGGGAGGGCCGGGGAGCTGTTTTTT.

This chain links TRBV29-1 with TRBJ2-3; TRBD1 matches 10 bases. The CDR3 is 14 residues long. V gave up 7 bases and J gave up 4 bases; unmatched junction bases: 8. CDR1 SQVTM and CDR2 ANQGSEA come from the germline V gene. The CDR3 region is CSGRETGGSDTQYF. The CDR3 DNA reads as TGCAGCGGCAGGGAGACAGGGGGCTCAGATACGCAGTATTTT.

The count of this clone is one. In DNA form, the CDR3 reads TGTGCCAGCAGTTTAGGGGGGAAGGGTGAAAAACTGTTTTTT. This gives the protein CASSLGGKGEKLFF. The chain has TRBV28 and TRBJ1-4, with a possible D match to TRBD1 (5 bases). CDR1 is MDHEN and CDR2 is SYDVKM in the germline V gene. The CDR3 loop spans 14 amino acids. Trimming took 2 bases from V and 7 from J, leaving 11 bases between them. The full variable domain, rest sourced from reference TRBV28 and TRBJ1-4, is DVKVTQSSRYLVKRTGEKVFLECVQDMDHENMFWYRQDPGLGLRLIYFSYDVKMKEKGDIPEGYSVSREKKERFSLILESASTNQTSMYLCASSLGGKGEKLFFGSGTQLSVL.

J is TRBJ1-2 and V is TRBV25-1; 8 bases match TRBD1. Trimming took 4 bases from V and 8 from J; bases not matched to a gene: 6. Germline CDR1 is MGHDK and CDR2 is SYGVNS. The CDR3 consists of 13 residues. The CDR3 reads CASSVSDRVGYTF. For the CDR3, the DNA is TGTGCCAGCAGTGTTTCGGACAGGGTCGGCTACACCTTC.